This T cell receptor (beta chain) was observed in a study of T cells in Graves' hyperthyroidism and ophthalmopathy (dated by TCRdb to between 2018 and 2021). In the study overall: Peripheral blood samples were taken at initial diagnosis, before any treatment was given. A discovery cohort of about 100 patients, 43 with Graves' ophthalmopathy and fewer than 65 with stable Graves' hyperthyroidism, was used to find distinguishing TCR V-J signatures. Prospective prediction of ophthalmopathy was tested in an independent validation cohort of approximately 19 hyperthyroidism patients and around 16 patients who later progressed to ophthalmopathy. For training and testing, the 80 to 100 patients in the discovery cohort were randomly divided in a 7:3 ratio. In addition, the study compared T-cell repertoires in thyroid tissue and in blood from several Graves' hyperthyroidism patients. After sampling, hyperthyroidism patients received methimazole starting at 30 mg daily, and ophthalmopathy patients received high-dose intravenous methylprednisolone. The paper reports TCR Vbeta CDR3 sequencing of fewer than 150 peripheral blood samples: 40 or so ophthalmopathy, under 80 hyperthyroidism and approximately 17 progressor patients. General findings and caveats noted by the study authors: Blood samples also contained most of the expanded thyroid clonotypes (frequency above 0.001), which suggests that blood repertoires may reflect thyroid immune responses. No statistical method was used to set the sample size in advance, and investigators knew the group allocation. Ophthalmopathy was separated from stable hyperthyroidism by a 13 V-J signature model, with approximately 89% sensitivity and 81% to 82% specificity obtained in cross-validation and 80%/75% obtained in testing. In validation, the model predicted progression to ophthalmopathy a median of roughly 6.5 months before onset, with around 70% sensitivity and roughly 73% specificity.

The TCR beta CDR3 regions were amplified from the RNA transcripts. The first round of RT-PCR for the TCR CDR3 was performed with the HTBI primer set and the Qiagen OneStep RT-PCR kit. Libraries were constructed in a second round of multiplex PCR, after which size selection and purification were carried out. Sequencing of the libraries was done on an Illumina HiSeq2000 using paired-end 100 bp reads. In the original analysis: Raw data were processed with SOAPnuke, discarding reads with adapters, uncalled bases, mean Phred below 15, or no exact constant-primer or identifier match. High-quality paired reads were merged with COPE v1.2.5, and unique nucleotide sequences were defined as clonotypes. MiTCR v1.1 was used to align clonotypes to the IMGT TRBV, TRBD and TRBJ reference segments. The analysis was restricted to V-J combinations with a frequency above 0.0001, which together covered 99% to 99.2% of the repertoires. The TCS score was defined as F50 (clonal expansion) divided by E x V (chaos), with BLOSUM62-based TCRdist calculated between CDR3 peptides within each V-J. Welch's t-statistics and random forest reduced 500 to 650 V-J features to about 13, which were used in a naive Bayes classifier (R e1071). TCRdb applied fastp at Q25 and MiXCR to the public reads, then kept only in-frame beta chains. Rows matching on CDR3 protein sequence are summarized as one entry with the most common DNA and genes. TCRdb assigned the V and J calls; the authors' analysis was not used. The sample profile shows around 250,000 distinct CDR3 sequences; more than 14% of them were found once. Clones ranked in the top ten supply more than 10% of the sample.

As encoded in the germline V gene, CDR1 is MDHEN while CDR2 is SYDVKM. V lost 8 bases and J lost 7 bases; the stretch between them is 15 bases long. The CDR3 starts with the cysteine, ends with the phenylalanine, and has 12 residues. The sequence is cut down to CDR3 DNA, 36 bases in frame from base 1. Hyperthyroidism patients were aged 18 to 65 years and newly diagnosed, with disease duration of less than 2 months. Exclusion was applied to patients with uncontrolled infections, other autoimmune diseases, pregnancy or lactation. Diagnoses were established on the basis of clinical symptoms, serum thyroxine and TRAb, thyroid ultrasound, and orbital computed tomography. Blood from progressor patients was collected at the time of first diagnosis with hyperthyroidism, before any ophthalmopathy symptoms had appeared. PBMCs were isolated from 7.5 to 10 ml of fresh peripheral blood by Ficoll-Paque density gradient centrifugation. Progressor patients were first diagnosed with Graves' hyperthyroidism and then developed ophthalmopathy during follow-up. Trizol reagent was used to extract total RNA, and RNA quality was then checked on an Agilent 2100 Bioanalyzer.

This clonotype was seen at least ten times. Its antigen remains unidentified. No quality values exist for individual bases; no much larger clone is one base distant. The sequence joins TRBV28 to TRBJ2-7; the D gene is possibly TRBD2, with 6 bases matching. Material for sequencing was blood. The sequence derives from a woman aged 40 to 50 with Graves' hyperthyroidism that later progressed to Graves' ophthalmopathy. The sequenced DNA: TGTGCCAGCGGGGAGGCAGGGCGGGAGCAGTACTTC. Translated, this is CASGEAGREQYF.